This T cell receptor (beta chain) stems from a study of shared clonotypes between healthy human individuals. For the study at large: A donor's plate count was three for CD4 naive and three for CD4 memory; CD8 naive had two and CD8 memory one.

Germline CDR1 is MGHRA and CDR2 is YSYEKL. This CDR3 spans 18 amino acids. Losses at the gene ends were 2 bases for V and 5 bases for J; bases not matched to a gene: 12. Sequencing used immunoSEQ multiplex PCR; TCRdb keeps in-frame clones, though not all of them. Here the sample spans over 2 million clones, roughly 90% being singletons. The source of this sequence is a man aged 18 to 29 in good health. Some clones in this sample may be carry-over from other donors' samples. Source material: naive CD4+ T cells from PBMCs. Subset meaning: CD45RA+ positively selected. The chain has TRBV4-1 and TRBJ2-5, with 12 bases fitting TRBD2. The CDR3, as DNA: TGCGCCAGCAGCCAACTACCACTAGCGGGAGGCTTCGGGGAGACCCAGTACTTC. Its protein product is CASSQLPLAGGFGETQYF.